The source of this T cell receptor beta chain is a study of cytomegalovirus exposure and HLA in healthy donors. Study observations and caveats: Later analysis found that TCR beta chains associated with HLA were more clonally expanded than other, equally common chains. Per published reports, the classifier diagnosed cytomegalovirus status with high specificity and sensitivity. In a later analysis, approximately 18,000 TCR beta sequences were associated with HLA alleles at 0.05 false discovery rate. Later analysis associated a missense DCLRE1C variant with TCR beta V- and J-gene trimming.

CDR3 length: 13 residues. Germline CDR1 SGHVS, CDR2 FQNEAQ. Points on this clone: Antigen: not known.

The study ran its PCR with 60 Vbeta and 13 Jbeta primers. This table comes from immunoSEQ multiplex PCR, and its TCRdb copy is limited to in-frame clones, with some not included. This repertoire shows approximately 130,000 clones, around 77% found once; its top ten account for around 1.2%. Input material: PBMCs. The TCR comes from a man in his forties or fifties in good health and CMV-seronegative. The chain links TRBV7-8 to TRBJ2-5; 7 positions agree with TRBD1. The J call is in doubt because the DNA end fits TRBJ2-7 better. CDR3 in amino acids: CASSTRTGYEQYF. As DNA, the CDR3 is TGTGCCAGCAGCACCCGGACAGGTTACGAGCAGTACTTC.